The 23 T cell receptor beta chains presented below share a single source sample, sequenced in a study of radiotherapy plus CTLA-4 blockade in lung cancer. Generated by immunoSEQ multiplex PCR, the TCRdb table keeps only in-frame clones and is missing some. The repertoire holds about 53,000 clones, with 84% as singletons. The sequencing used peripheral blood, collected from a patient treated with radiotherapy plus ipilimumab. The receptors here all came from a human donor with non-small cell lung cancer whose response to radiotherapy plus ipilimumab could not be evaluated.

The chain's CDR3 is CASSPRQSLVIEEQFF. In nucleotides, the CDR3 is TGTGCCAGCAGCCCACGACAGAGTTTAGTGATTGAGGAGCAGTTCTTC. The V call is TRBV7-9, the J call TRBJ2-1; D might be TRBD1 (5 bases). The V and J ends lost 5 bases and 10 bases respectively, with 24 bases between them. The CDR3 runs 16 residues. Germline V gene lookup returns CDR1 SEHNR and CDR2 FQNEAQ (reference sequence).

This chain's CDR3 is CAISPTVRGGNNEQFF. The CDR3 region has the DNA TGTGCCATCTCCCCAACAGTCCGTGGAGGTAACAATGAGCAGTTCTTC. V is TRBV10-3 and J is TRBJ2-1; D is possibly TRBD2 (5 bases). V lost 8 bases and J lost 5, with 22 bases in between. This CDR3 has 16 residues. The germline CDR1 and CDR2 sequences are ENHRY and SYGVKD.

The table lists this clone with a few counts. J is TRBJ1-2 and V is TRBV5-1, with D maybe TRBD1 (6 bases). The germline V gene encodes CDR1 SGHRS and CDR2 YFSETQ. This CDR3 is built from 14 residues. Trimming shortened V by 2 bases and J by 8 bases, and 16 bases separated the two germline ends. The CDR3 sequence: CASSLTRTEGGYTF. The CDR3 coding sequence is TGCGCCAGCAGCTTAACGCGGACAGAGGGGGGCTACACCTTC.

The rearrangement uses TRBV6-5 and TRBJ1-3, with TRBD1 matching 8 bases. This CDR3 has 15 amino acids. V was clipped by 6 bases and J by 0 bases; unmatched bases: 4. The germline gives CDR1 MNHEY, CDR2 SVGAGI. This CDR3 is CASRATGASGNTIYF. The CDR3 DNA reads TGTGCCAGCAGGGCGACAGGGGCCTCTGGAAACACCATATATTTT.

The gene calls are TRBV5-1 and TRBJ2-1, with 7 bases aligning to TRBD2. V gave up 1 base and J gave up 6 bases; unmatched junction bases: 7. Germline CDR1 is SGHRS and CDR2 is YFSETQ. This CDR3 is 15 amino acids long. The CDR3 nucleotides are TGCGCCAGCAGCTTGCGGGAGGCCCGGGGCAATGAGCAGTTCTTC. Residues: CASSLREARGNEQFF.

V and J are TRBV5-6 and TRBJ1-1, with D unclear. V lost 0 bases and J 1 base, leaving 16 bases between the germline ends. The CDR3 spans 17 residues. Germline CDR1 is SGHDT and CDR2 is YYEEEE. CDR3 sequence (DNA): TGTGCCAGCAGCTTGGAGGCAGTCCTACGGGGGAACACTGAAGCTTTCTTT. Residues: CASSLEAVLRGNTEAFF. Filled out from reference TRBV5-6 and TRBJ1-1, the complete variable domain reads DAGVTQSPTHLIKTRGQQVTLRCSPKSGHDTVSWYQQALGQGPQFIFQYYEEEERQRGNFPDRFSGHQFPNYSSELNVNALLLGDSALYLCASSLEAVLRGNTEAFFGQGTRLTVV.

This clone was found a few times. This chain connects TRBV7-8 to TRBJ1-5; maybe TRBD1 (5 bases). Germline V gene lookup returns CDR1 SGHVS and CDR2 FQNEAQ. The length of the CDR3 is 16 residues. V gave up 1 base and J gave up 2 bases, with 12 bases separating them. Here the CDR3 reads CASSLVFGHRNQPQHF. Here the CDR3 DNA reads TGTGCCAGCAGCTTAGTATTTGGACACCGCAATCAGCCCCAGCATTTT.

This rearrangement joins TRBV7-9 to TRBJ2-7, with a weak D call TRBD1 (6 bases). The CDR3 sequence is 13 residues long. The V and J ends lost 4 bases and 3 bases respectively, with 10 bases between them. The germline V gene has CDR1 SEHNR and CDR2 FQNEAQ (reference sequence). The chain's CDR3 is CASSSKGGYEQYF. CDR3 DNA: TGTGCCAGCAGCTCCAAAGGGGGCTACGAGCAGTACTTC.

The chain carries TRBV25-1 and TRBJ2-7; 7 bases are shared with TRBD2. The CDR3 is 14 amino acids. Germline loops: CDR1 MGHDK, CDR2 SYGVNS. The junction had 8 bases not matched to a gene; V was cut back by 4 bases and J by 5 bases. CDR3 region: CASSARREFDEQYF. The CDR3 DNA is TGTGCCAGCAGTGCCAGGCGGGAGTTCGACGAGCAGTACTTC.

The rearrangement uses TRBV7-2 and TRBJ1-4; TRBD1 is a possible D gene (5 bases). The V end was cut by 1 base, the J end by 2 bases, with 11 bases between. The CDR3 is 16 amino acids. Germline V gives CDR1 SGHTA, CDR2 FQGNSA. The CDR3 region is CASSLDGGVTNEKLFF. The CDR3 region has the DNA TGTGCCAGCAGCTTAGACGGGGGGGTGACTAATGAAAAACTGTTTTTT. Complete variable domain (other parts from reference TRBV7-2 and TRBJ1-4): GAGVSQSPSNKVTEKGKDVELRCDPISGHTALYWYRQSLGQGLEFLIYFQGNSAPDKSGLPSDRFSAERTGGSVSTLTIQRTQQEDSAVYLCASSLDGGVTNEKLFFGSGTQLSVL.

The chain links TRBV6-5 to TRBJ2-2; a weak D match, TRBD1 (6 bases). Germline assignment: CDR1 MNHEY and CDR2 SVGAGI. The CDR3 consists of 15 residues. With 6 bases removed from V and 5 bases from J, the gap between germline ends came to 16 bases. The CDR3 region is CASSRTSQGTGELFF. DNA of the CDR3: TGTGCCAGCAGCCGGACTTCACAGGGAACCGGGGAGCTGTTTTTT.

This clone was recorded only once. This chain joins TRBV29-1 and TRBJ2-3; 10 bases match TRBD2. The CDR3 extends over 13 amino acids. Germline assignment: CDR1 SQVTM and CDR2 ANQGSEA. The chain's CDR3 is CSSQLAGKDTQYF. CDR3 nucleotide sequence: TGCAGTAGTCAACTAGCGGGAAAAGATACGCAGTATTTT.

V gene TRBV29-1 combines with J gene TRBJ2-1; D remains unclear. Trimming removed 4 bases from V and 0 bases from J, with 10 bases in between. The CDR3 runs 14 residues. Germline V gene sequence: CDR1 SQVTM, CDR2 ANQGSEA. CDR3 in amino acids: CSVGAPSSYNEQFF. The CDR3 DNA reads as TGCAGCGTTGGAGCTCCGAGCTCCTACAATGAGCAGTTCTTC.

The genes are TRBV19 and TRBJ1-5, with a possible D match to TRBD1 (5 bases). From germline, CDR1 is LNHDA and CDR2 SQIVND (reference sequence). The CDR3 extends over 14 amino acids. V was clipped by 3 bases and J by 11 bases, with 17 bases between them. The CDR3 DNA sequence: TGTGCCAGTAGTATCGCAGGGCCGGGGGGATCCCAGCATTTT. This encodes CASSIAGPGGSQHF.

The chain carries TRBV19 and TRBJ1-5; TRBD1 matches at 8 bases. The CDR3 length is 15 residues. Germline CDR1 and CDR2: LNHDA and SQIVND (reference sequence). The junction had 5 bases not matched to a gene; V was cut back by 1 base and J by 6 bases. CDR3 region: CASSIGRQGFQPQHF. The CDR3 nucleotides are TGTGCCAGTAGTATAGGTAGACAGGGGTTTCAGCCCCAGCATTTT.

The V and J genes are TRBV7-2 and TRBJ2-7; the match to TRBD2 covers 8 bases. The CDR3 is 15 residues long. V shed 4 bases, J shed 1 base, and the junction held 6 bases outside the gene matches. The germline gives CDR1 SGHTA, CDR2 FQGNSA. The CDR3 protein is CASSSKRERSYEQYF. Written as DNA, the CDR3 is TGTGCCAGCAGCTCAAAGCGGGAGCGTTCCTACGAGCAGTACTTC.

As regards this clone: This CDR3 fails to terminate in the conserved phenylalanine or tryptophan, so it likely reflects a read error. DNA for the CDR3: TGTGCCAGTACCATGCCAGGGGGGAACGAGCAGTACTCC. This codes for CASTMPGGNEQYS. V usage is TRBV19 and J usage is TRBJ2-7, with D possibly being TRBD1 (7 bases). This CDR3 contains 13 residues. The ends were cut back, 7 bases at V and 5 bases at J, with 15 bases in the middle. In germline, CDR1 is LNHDA, CDR2 SQIVND (reference sequence).

The chain links TRBV18 to TRBJ1-2, with 12 nucleotides matching TRBD1. CDR1 KGHSH and CDR2 LQKENI come from the germline V gene. The V gene end was trimmed by 3 bases and the J gene end by 6 bases; junction bases not matched to a gene: 2. The CDR3 has 14 amino acids. CDR3 nucleotides: TGTGCCAGCTCACCGGGACAGGGGGCAGATGGCTACACCTTC. This gives the protein CASSPGQGADGYTF.

V and J are TRBV9 and TRBJ1-5, with D tentatively TRBD1 (5 bases). Trimming pared 3 bases from V and 7 bases from J, leaving 14 bases between. The CDR3 consists of 14 residues. Germline V CDR1 and CDR2: SGDLS, YYNGEE. The DNA for the CDR3 is TGTGCCAGCAGCGGCCGGGGGGAAGGACAGCCCCAGCATTTT. Translation gives CASSGRGEGQPQHF. Complete variable domain (other parts from reference TRBV9 and TRBJ1-5): DSGVTQTPKHLITATGQRVTLRCSPRSGDLSVYWYQQSLDQGLQFLIQYYNGEERAKGNILERFSAQQFPDLHSELNLSSLELGDSALYFCASSGRGEGQPQHFGDGTRLSIL.

The V gene is TRBV19, the J gene TRBJ1-2, with TRBD1 matching 8 bases. Unmatched junction bases numbered 9, after V lost 5 bases and J lost 4 bases. The CDR3 is made up of 15 amino acids. Per germline, CDR1 LNHDA and CDR2 SQIVND (reference sequence). Here the CDR3 reads CASSAPRDRTYGYTF. The CDR3 DNA reads as TGTGCCAGTAGTGCGCCCCGGGACAGGACCTATGGCTACACCTTC.

This clone was counted a few times. This sequence joins TRBV7-9 and TRBJ1-4; D not certain. The germline V gene has CDR1 SEHNR and CDR2 FQNEAQ (reference sequence). This CDR3 spans 15 amino acids. V lost 3 bases, J lost 8 bases, and 16 bases lay in between. The CDR3 DNA reads as TGTGCCAGCAGCTTCTCAACTAAAGCCAGCGAAAAACTGTTTTTT. As protein: CASSFSTKASEKLFF. The full variable domain, in which reference TRBV7-9 and TRBJ1-4 provide the parts outside the CDR3, is DTGVSQNPRHKITKRGQNVTFRCDPISEHNRLYWYRQTLGQGPEFLTYFQNEAQLEKSRLLSDRFSAERPKGSFSTLEIQRTEQGDSAMYLCASSFSTKASEKLFFGSGTQLSVL.

The V and J genes are TRBV6-7 and TRBJ1-1; D gene unclear. TRBV6-7 is classed as an ORF, of uncertain function. The length of the CDR3 is 16 residues. V was pared by 6 bases and J by 1 base, with 18 bases between. The CDR3, as DNA: TGTGCCAGCAGCGCCCCATTGACATCAAGGAACACTGAAGCTTTCTTT. It encodes CASSAPLTSRNTEAFF.

J is TRBJ1-2 and V is TRBV7-3; TRBD1 agrees at 12 bases. V lost 5 bases and J lost 8; bases outside the gene matches: 15. The CDR3 runs 17 residues. Per germline, CDR1 SGHTA and CDR2 FQGTGA. The CDR3 bases are TGTGCCAGCAGCCCCCAACCGGGACAGGGGGCCGATCGGGGCTACACCTTC. Residues: CASSPQPGQGADRGYTF.